This entry lists 24 T cell receptor beta chains sequenced from one sample in a study of control samples from healthy donors and cancer patients. The method was immunoSEQ multiplex PCR; TCRdb's version includes in-frame clones alone and lacks a portion of them. The table shows about 160,000 clones, with just under 95% occurring only once. Sequenced: blood. The receptor source for this set is a woman aged 35 to 49 in good health.

Remarks on this clone: Other nucleotide sequences in the sample specify the same CDR3. V and J are TRBV7-9 and TRBJ2-5; D ambiguous. Trimming removed 4 bases at V and 5 bases at J, with 5 bases between. The CDR3 has 11 amino acids. Germline loops: CDR1 SEHNR, CDR2 FQNEAQ (reference sequence). The CDR3 nucleotides read TGTGCCAGCAGCTCAGGCGAGACCCAGTACTTC. Protein: CASSSGETQYF.

This sequence joins TRBV24-1 and TRBJ1-5; the D is unclear. The CDR3 contains 15 residues. Germline V gene lookup returns CDR1 KGHDR and CDR2 SFDVKD. The V and J ends lost 4 bases and 9 bases respectively, with 18 bases between them. The CDR3 reads CATSESGRGRGPQHF. In DNA, the CDR3 is TGTGCCACCAGTGAAAGTGGCCGAGGAAGAGGGCCCCAGCATTTT.

The rearrangement uses TRBV3-1 (or the pseudogene TRBV3-2) and TRBJ2-7, with 14 bases fitting TRBD2. There are 16 residues in the CDR3. CDR1 is LGHDT and CDR2 is YNNKEL in the germline V gene (reference sequence). V shed 5 bases, J shed 7 bases, and the junction held 10 bases outside the gene matches. In nucleotides, the CDR3 is TGTGCCAGCAGCTTTAGACTAGCGGGAGGGCCTGGTGAGCAGTACTTC. Protein sequence: CASSFRLAGGPGEQYF.

The V and J genes are TRBV6-4 and TRBJ2-2; D unclear. Germline V gives CDR1 MRHNA, CDR2 SNTAGT. The CDR3 has 12 residues. V shed 3 bases and J shed 6 bases, with 5 bases lying between them. CDR3 residues: CASSEGSGELFF. CDR3 DNA: TGTGCCAGCAGTGAAGGATCCGGGGAGCTGTTTTTT.

The chain carries TRBV7-9 and TRBJ1-1; tentative D call: TRBD1 (5 bases). V lost 8 bases, J lost 5 bases, and 12 bases lay in between. Germline V gene sequence: CDR1 SEHNR, CDR2 FQNEAQ (reference sequence). The CDR3 sequence is 12 residues long. The CDR3: CASRGEGTEAFF. DNA of the CDR3: TGTGCCAGCCGCGGGGAGGGGACTGAAGCTTTCTTT.

V usage is TRBV4-2 and J usage is TRBJ2-7; D possibly corresponds to TRBD1 (6 bases). This CDR3 region has 15 residues. With 0 bases removed from V and 1 base from J, the gap between germline ends came to 10 bases. CDR1 is LGHNA, CDR2 YNFKEQ, per germline. This CDR3 is CASSQDGQPSYEQYF. In nucleotides, the CDR3 is TGTGCCAGCAGCCAAGATGGACAGCCTTCCTACGAGCAGTACTTC.

The chain has TRBV3-1 (or the pseudogene TRBV3-2) and TRBJ2-7; tentative D call: TRBD2 (6 bases). The CDR3 extends over 15 amino acids. Per the germline V gene, CDR1 is LGHDT and CDR2 is YNNKEL (reference sequence). The V gene lost 2 bases and the J gene lost 0 bases, with 11 bases spanning the gap. CDR3 in DNA: TGTGCCAGCAGCCAACGGGCGGGGAGCTCCTACGAGCAGTACTTC. It encodes CASSQRAGSSYEQYF.

J is TRBJ2-1 and V is TRBV12-2; TRBD2, the table's D call, was not compared with the DNA. TRBV12-2 is a known pseudogene. The CDR3 is made up of 18 amino acids. The CDR3 spells CASRLGTTSGSVYNEQFF. As DNA, the CDR3 is TGTGCAAGTCGCTTAGGTACGACTAGCGGGAGTGTATACAATGAGCAGTTCTTC.

V and J are TRBV6-5 and TRBJ1-2; 7 nucleotides match TRBD1. V dropped 0 bases and J dropped 3; count of bases not matched to a gene: 1. Per germline, CDR1 MNHEY and CDR2 SVGAGI. The CDR3 has 14 amino acids. CDR3 residues: CASSYSGTDYGYTF. CDR3 DNA: TGTGCCAGCAGTTACTCTGGGACAGACTATGGCTACACCTTC.

The V and J genes are TRBV7-2 and TRBJ2-5; 10 nucleotides agree with TRBD2. The CDR3 consists of 16 residues. Looked up from germline, CDR1 is SGHTA and CDR2 is FQGNSA. J gave up 5 bases and V 3 bases, and 9 bases lay outside the gene matches. DNA of the CDR3: TGTGCCAGCAGCTTCGACCTAGCGGGAGTAGGTGAGACCCAGTACTTC. It is translated as CASSFDLAGVGETQYF.

Concerning this clone: The junction shows a germline mismatch at one end, possibly a read error. Other DNA sequences in the same sample also yield this CDR3. The rearrangement links TRBV7-2 to TRBJ1-6; D remains unclear. The CDR3 spans 14 residues. From germline, CDR1 is SGHTA and CDR2 FQGNSA. The CDR3 bases are TGCGCCAGCAGCCCCGCCCCTCGGAGTTCACCCCTCCACTTT. Translating gives CASSPAPRSSPLHF.

The chain is built from TRBV30 and TRBJ2-1, with 8 bases identical to TRBD2. CDR3 length: 15 amino acids. Trimming took 3 bases from V and 6 from J; bases not matched to a gene: 10. CDR1 is GTSNPN, CDR2 SVGIG, per germline (reference sequence). CDR3 loop: CAWRSGSGSLNEQFF. Here the CDR3 DNA reads TGTGCCTGGAGGTCGGGAAGCGGGAGCCTCAATGAGCAGTTCTTC. Variable domain in full (rest from reference TRBV30 and TRBJ2-1): SQTIHQWPATLVQPVGSPLSLECTVEGTSNPNLYWYRQAAGRGLQLLFYSVGIGQISSEVPQNLSASRPQDRQFILSSKKLLLSDSGFYLCAWRSGSGSLNEQFFGPGTRLTVL.

Details on this clone: Compared with germline, one end of the junction differs, possibly owing to a read error. The rearrangement uses TRBV6-5 and TRBJ2-1, with D perhaps TRBD1 or TRBD2 (5 bases each). This CDR3 is built from 16 residues. Germline loops: CDR1 MNHEY, CDR2 SVGAGI. The CDR3 DNA is TGTGCCAGCCGTTATGGGACCGCCCTTTCCTACAATGAGCAGTTCTTC. Translated, it gives CASRYGTALSYNEQFF.

This rearrangement joins TRBV4-3 to TRBJ2-7, with 8 bases fitting TRBD1. The CDR3 sequence is 15 residues long. V gave up 0 bases and J gave up 7 bases; unmatched junction bases: 8. CDR1 and CDR2 from the germline V gene are LGHNA and YSLEER. The DNA of the CDR3 is TGCGCCAGCAGCCAAGAGAGGACAGGGATAGGAGAGCAGTACTTC. Its translation is CASSQERTGIGEQYF.

This clone was detected once. This chain uses TRBV5-6 with TRBJ1-2, with D hard to call. The V end was cut by 4 bases, the J end by 8 bases, with 18 bases between. Per germline, CDR1 SGHDT and CDR2 YYEEEE. This CDR3 comprises 14 residues. The CDR3 sequence: CASSLWVTKPGYTF. The CDR3, as DNA: TGTGCCAGCAGCCTCTGGGTTACCAAACCAGGCTACACCTTC.

The genes are TRBV6-2 or TRBV6-3 and TRBJ1-5; D ambiguous. The ends were cut back, 2 bases at V and 2 bases at J, with 10 bases in the middle. This CDR3 comprises 15 residues. Germline assignment: CDR1 MNHEY and CDR2 SVGEGT. DNA of the CDR3: TGTGCCAGCAGTTACGGGGTTTTGGGCAATCAGCCCCAGCATTTT. Protein sequence: CASSYGVLGNQPQHF.

The chain has TRBV6-5 and TRBJ1-1, with D unclear. Germline V CDR1 and CDR2: MNHEY, SVGAGI. The CDR3 is made up of 12 amino acids. Trimming took 8 bases from V and 3 from J, leaving 10 bases between them. The CDR3 sequence: CASFGVDTEAFF. Written as DNA, the CDR3 is TGTGCCAGCTTCGGGGTGGACACTGAAGCTTTCTTT.

This rearrangement joins TRBV10-3 to TRBJ1-5; D uncertain. Trimming shortened V by 6 bases and J by 5 bases, and 11 bases separated the two germline ends. The CDR3 is made up of 13 amino acids. In germline, CDR1 is ENHRY, CDR2 SYGVKD. DNA for the CDR3: TGTGCCATCAGGGGCAGTTACGATCAGCCCCAGCATTTT. Translated, it gives CAIRGSYDQPQHF.

DNA of the CDR3: TGTGCCAGTAGTATCTGGGGACAGGGGGCCTTCGGCACTGAAGCTTTCTTT. This codes for CASSIWGQGAFGTEAFF. The gene calls are TRBV19 and TRBJ1-1, with 12 nucleotides matching TRBD1. J was trimmed by 4 bases and V by 3 bases; bases with no gene match: 9. Looked up from germline, CDR1 is LNHDA and CDR2 is SQIVND (reference sequence). This CDR3 has 17 residues.

The chain joins TRBV12-3 or TRBV12-4 to TRBJ2-3; D unresolved. This CDR3 has 13 amino acids. Trimming left V 6 bases short and J 0 bases short, with 7 bases between. The CDR3 DNA reads as TGTGCCAGCAGCTTACAGAGCACAGATACGCAGTATTTT. This translates into CASSLQSTDTQYF.

The J gene is TRBJ2-1, the V gene TRBV7-2; 7 bases map to TRBD2. The CDR3 consists of 14 residues. The V segment lost 2 bases and the J segment 5 bases; nucleotides outside the gene matches: 3. Looked up from germline, CDR1 is SGHTA and CDR2 is FQGNSA. CDR3 region: CASSLQSGDNEQFF. CDR3 DNA: TGTGCCAGCAGCTTACAGAGCGGGGACAATGAGCAGTTCTTC. The whole variable domain, remainder taken from reference TRBV7-2 and TRBJ2-1, is GAGVSQSPSNKVTEKGKDVELRCDPISGHTALYWYRQSLGQGLEFLIYFQGNSAPDKSGLPSDRFSAERTGGSVSTLTIQRTQQEDSAVYLCASSLQSGDNEQFFGPGTRLTVL.

This chain connects TRBV5-4 to TRBJ2-7; weak D call: TRBD2 (6 bases). Germline values: CDR1 SGHNT, CDR2 YYREEE (reference sequence). Trimming removed 4 bases at V and 3 bases at J, with 14 bases between. The CDR3 totals 14 residues. The CDR3 coding sequence is TGTGCCAGCAGCGGGGATAGGGACTTCTACGAGCAGTACTTC. Translation gives CASSGDRDFYEQYF.

This sequence joins TRBV7-2 and TRBJ2-4; the D call may be TRBD1 or TRBD2 (6 bases each). From germline, CDR1 is SGHTA and CDR2 FQGNSA. CDR3 length: 14 amino acids. Between the trimmed V and J ends, which lost 5 bases and 8 bases, there was a span of 16 bases. The CDR3 sequence: CASSQQGRSDIQYF. DNA for the CDR3: TGTGCCAGCAGCCAGCAGGGGAGGAGTGACATTCAGTACTTC.

This sequence joins TRBV3-1 (or the pseudogene TRBV3-2) and TRBJ2-3, with 9 bases lining up with TRBD2. V lost 5 bases, J lost 5 bases, and 5 bases stayed unmatched. The germline V gene has CDR1 LGHDT and CDR2 YNNKEL (reference sequence). The CDR3 loop spans 14 amino acids. The CDR3 region is CASSWGLAKDTQYF. DNA for the CDR3: TGTGCCAGCAGCTGGGGACTAGCAAAAGATACGCAGTATTTT.